The T cell receptor beta chain under discussion was sequenced for a study of blood T cell repertoires in COVID-19. Study overall: Italy, Spain and the United States were the sources of the convalescent and acute COVID-19 samples.

This table comes from immunoSEQ multiplex PCR, and its TCRdb copy is limited to in-frame clones, with some not included. Among 150,000 or so clones listed, 65% to 85% were seen once. Participants' own reports of clinical history determined their cohort assignment. Recovery among Cohort 3 donors was established by two negative PCRs, clearance, or symptom resolution. Germline CDR1 is SGHTA and CDR2 is FQGTGA. The CDR3 sequence is 16 residues long. V lost 5 bases and J lost 3, with 19 bases in between. Sequencing used PBMCs or T cells enriched from blood (not recorded which). V gene TRBV7-3 combines with J gene TRBJ1-2; D gene ambiguous. The receptor was isolated from a man aged 35-49 years who had recovered from COVID-19. The CDR3 here is CASSERIGFADYGYTF. The CDR3 coding sequence is TGTGCCAGCAGCGAAAGGATCGGGTTCGCTGACTATGGCTACACCTTC.